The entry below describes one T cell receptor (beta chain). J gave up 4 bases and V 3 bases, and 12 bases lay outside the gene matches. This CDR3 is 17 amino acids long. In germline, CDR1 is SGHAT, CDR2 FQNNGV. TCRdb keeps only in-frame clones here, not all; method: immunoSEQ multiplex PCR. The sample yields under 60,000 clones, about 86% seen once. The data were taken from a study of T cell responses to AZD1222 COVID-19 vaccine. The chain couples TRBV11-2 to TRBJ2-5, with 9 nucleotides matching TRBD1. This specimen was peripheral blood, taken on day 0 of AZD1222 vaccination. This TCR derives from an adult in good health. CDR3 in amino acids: CASSFGLQGAQGETQYF. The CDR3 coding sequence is TGTGCCAGCAGCTTTGGTTTACAGGGGGCGCAGGGAGAGACCCAGTACTTC.